The entry below describes one TCR beta chain. Its specificity is unknown. Germline CDR1 MNHNY, CDR2 SVGAGI (reference sequence). Trimming stripped 2 bases from V and 4 bases from J, with 8 bases between. This CDR3 region has 13 residues. TCRdb reanalysed the reads using MiXCR and keeps one entry per CDR3 protein. The repertoire holds approximately 71,000 distinct CDR3 sequences, approximately 22% seen once, with approximately 68% in the top ten. The data are from a study of T cell repertoires in cytomegalovirus infection. Study in general: Used in the study were CMV epitopes, some recently identified and HLA-C-restricted, others well-studied and HLA-B-restricted. Public TCR beta signatures provided an indication of both CMV infection and a matching HLA type. Study-level findings and limits: The ex vivo response was dominated by HLA-C-restricted CMV-specific TCR beta clonotypes. Carriers of CMV and the relevant HLA type were discriminated by public TCR beta frequency.

This clonotype was obtained from a human donor in good health (CMV status not recorded). Some clones in this sample may be carry-over from other donors' samples. The sample was CD8+ T cells from cultured PBMCs, taken from culture after CMV antigen stimulation. The chain links TRBV6-6 to TRBJ1-2; no clear D gene. In DNA, the CDR3 is TGTGCCAGCAGTTACGGAGGGTCCTATGGCTACACCTTC. It yields the protein CASSYGGSYGYTF.